This entry features one TCR beta chain sequence. Antigen unknown. This sample is part of a study of T-cell memory formation after mild COVID-19. Study overall: Largely, TCR clusters stayed within a single donor.

MiXCR was run by TCRdb on the 5' RACE reads, yielding one entry per CDR3 protein. This table holds 150,000 to 200,000 distinct CDR3 sequences, under 14% found once. General observations from the study: Pre-infection memory already had some responding clones, implying cross-reactive memory joined. For second-wave clones that peaked at day 37, SARS-CoV-2 specificity went unverified. CD8+ contracting clones occupied EMRA, while CD4+ ones occupied mainly CM and EM.

This CDR3 contains 14 residues. V lost 1 base and J lost 6, with 13 bases in between. Germline lookup yields CDR1 SGHNT and CDR2 YYREEE (reference sequence). The genes are TRBV5-4 and TRBJ1-2; TRBD1 is a possible D gene (6 bases). This clonotype was obtained from a man aged 18 to 29 who had mild COVID-19 (a few samples of this study predate the infection). Cell type and time point are not known. The sample was PBMCs or a T cell subset sorted from them (not recorded which). The CDR3 DNA is TGTGCCAGCAGCTTGAGGCAGGGGCGTGATGGCTACACCTTC. Encoded protein: CASSLRQGRDGYTF.